These T cell receptor beta chains were read from a single sample in a study of T cells in Graves' hyperthyroidism and ophthalmopathy. TCRdb analysed the multiplex PCR reads with MiXCR anew, one entry per CDR3 protein. In the table there are some 510,000 distinct CDR3 sequences, approximately 44% of which are singletons. Specimen: peripheral blood or thyroid tissue (not recorded which). The receptors shown here come from a woman aged 18-29 years with Graves' hyperthyroidism. Each CDR3 is given with its conserved first and last residue. The D gene is left open where the match is weak. Clone size is shown for a subset of rows, as once, few, many or a class of expanded clone.

TRBV15	TRBJ2-2	.	.	TGTGCCACCAGCAGAGATTTGCGCGGGACGAACACCGGGGAGCTGTCTTGG	CATSRDLRGTNTGELSW
TRBV4-3	TRBJ2-7	.	many	TGCGCCAGCAGCCAAGATCAAGGGGACCGCGAGCAGTACTTC	CASSQDQGDREQYF
TRBV6-1	TRBJ1-2	.	.	TGTGCCAGCAGACTTACGGGGGGCGCGGGTCCTAACTATGGCTACACCTTC	CASRLTGGAGPNYGYTF
TRBV7-9	TRBJ2-5	.	few	TGTGCCAGCAATGGACATTCGTACCAAGAGACCCAGTACTTC	CASNGHSYQETQYF
TRBV7-3	TRBJ1-6	.	many	TGTGCCAGCAGCCTAGCTTTGAATTCACCCCTCCACTTT	CASSLALNSPLHF
TRBV24-1	TRBJ1-2	.	.	TGTGCCACCAGTTCTGCAGGCTGCACCTTC	CATSSAGCTF
TRBV25-1	TRBJ1-2	TRBD1	once	TGTGCCAGCAGTGCTAGACAGGGAAACTATGGCTACACCTTC	CASSARQGNYGYTF
TRBV25-1	TRBJ1-6	TRBD1	.	TGTGCCAGCAGTGAAGCGCAGGGGGGGAATTCACCCCTCCACTTT	CASSEAQGGNSPLHF
TRBV10-3	TRBJ2-7	.	.	TGTGCCATCAGAGATATCGAGCAGTACTTC	CAIRDIEQYF
TRBV19	TRBJ1-1	.	many	TGTGCCAGTAGTATCTCATCAGCTAGCTCTGAAGCTTTCTTT	CASSISSASSEAFF
TRBV20-1	TRBJ1-1	.	.	TGCAGTGCTCCCGGGACGGCATCTGAAGCTTTCTTT	CSAPGTASEAFF
TRBV19	TRBJ1-1	TRBD1	many	TGTGCCAGTAGTACGGGACAGAGGTACACTGAAGCTTTCTTT	CASSTGQRYTEAFF
TRBV10-3	TRBJ1-3	.	.	TGTGCCAGCAGCTTCGACGGCTCTGGAAACACCATATATTTT	CASSFDGSGNTIYF
TRBV2	TRBJ1-2	.	many	TGTGCCAGCAGCGGCGAGAACTATGGCTACACCTTC	CASSGENYGYTF
TRBV7-9	TRBJ1-5	.	once	TGTGCCAGCAGCTTAAAGGGGTTGCAGCCCCAGCATTTT	CASSLKGLQPQHF
TRBV7-8	TRBJ1-1	.	few	TGTGCCAGCAGCTTCAGAAGGGGGGCGGGAGGCACTGAAGCTTTCTTT	CASSFRRGAGGTEAFF
TRBV12-3/TRBV12-4	TRBJ2-6	TRBD1	few	TGTGCCAGCAGTTACGGACAGGGTTACTCTGGGGCCAACGTCCTGACTTTC	CASSYGQGYSGANVLTF
TRBV29-1	TRBJ1-1	.	many	TGCAGCGTTGGCAAGGGCCAACTCATGAACACTGAAGCTTTCTTT	CSVGKGQLMNTEAFF
TRBV7-9	TRBJ1-5	.	.	TGTGCCAGCAGCTTCGCAGGGAACAATCAGCCCCAGCATTTT	CASSFAGNNQPQHF
TRBV29-1	TRBJ1-1	TRBD1	many	TGCAGCGTTACTAGGACAGGGGGCTACACTGAAGCTTTCTTT	CSVTRTGGYTEAFF
TRBV7-9	TRBJ2-6	TRBD2	.	TGTGCCAGCAGCCCCCAGCGGGGGCTGGCAGGGGCCAACGTCCTGACTTTC	CASSPQRGLAGANVLTF
TRBV9	TRBJ1-1	.	.	TGTGCCAGCGGCTACTATGGGGGCAATGAAGCTTTCTTT	CASGYYGGNEAFF
TRBV5-1	TRBJ1-4	.	few	TGCGCCAGCAGCTTACAGGGAGGTACTAATGAAAAACTGTTTTTT	CASSLQGGTNEKLFF
TRBV25-1	TRBJ2-7	TRBD2	.	TGTGCCAGCAAAGATAGCGGGAGACTCTACGAGCAGTACTTC	CASKDSGRLYEQYF
TRBV24-1	TRBJ1-2	.	.	TGTGCCACCAGTGATCCGGACAGAGACTATGGCTACACCTTC	CATSDPDRDYGYTF
TRBV7-9	TRBJ1-1	.	.	TGTGCCAGCAGCTTGGTGGAGGCTCCGAACACTGAAGCTTTCTTT	CASSLVEAPNTEAFF
TRBV2	TRBJ1-6	.	few	TGTGCCAGCAGTGAAGACGGCAGGGAGAATTCACCCCTCCACTTT	CASSEDGRENSPLHF
TRBV25-1	TRBJ2-7	TRBD2	few	TGTGCCAGCAGTTACGGGACTAGCGTCTTCTACGAGCAGTACTTC	CASSYGTSVFYEQYF
TRBV7-8	TRBJ1-1	.	many	TGTGCCAGCAGCATTCGGACAGCTGAAGCTTTCTTT	CASSIRTAEAFF
TRBV11-2	TRBJ2-2	.	.	TGTGCCAGCACCCTGCGGTGGCGGCAAAACACCGGGGAGCTGTTTTTT	CASTLRWRQNTGELFF
TRBV2	TRBJ2-2	TRBD1	.	TGTGCCAGCAGTGAGAAACAGGGGGTCCTCGGGGAGCTGTTTTTT	CASSEKQGVLGELFF
TRBV6-4	TRBJ1-1	.	.	TGTGCCAGCAGTGACAGGGGCATTGGAGCTTTCTTT	CASSDRGIGAFF
TRBV7-2	TRBJ1-3	.	.	TGTGCCAGCAGCCCCCGGACAGTCTCTGGAAACACCATATATTTT	CASSPRTVSGNTIYF
TRBV7-2	TRBJ2-5	.	.	TGTGCCAGCAGCTTACGGACAGAGGAGACCCAGTACTTC	CASSLRTEETQYF
TRBV10-3	TRBJ2-7	.	.	TGTGCCATCAGTGTGGCGATTGAGTCCTACGAGCAGTACTTC	CAISVAIESYEQYF
TRBV7-2	TRBJ1-1	.	many	TGTGCCAGCAGCTTTGCGGGGACTGAAGCTTTCTTT	CASSFAGTEAFF
TRBV10-2	TRBJ2-5	TRBD1	.	TGCGCCAGCAGTAAAGGGACAGGGGGTGAGACCCAGTACTTC	CASSKGTGGETQYF
TRBV19	TRBJ2-7	TRBD1	few	TGTGCCAGTAGTATAGGGACAGGGGTCTACGAGCAGTACTTC	CASSIGTGVYEQYF
TRBV6-1	TRBJ1-5	.	few	TGTGCCAGCAAAGGGAGGGGTAATCAGCCCCAGCATTTT	CASKGRGNQPQHF
TRBV2	TRBJ1-6	.	.	TGTGCCAGCAGTTACTCCGGGGGCTCACCCCTCCACTTT	CASSYSGGSPLHF
TRBV5-1	TRBJ1-4	.	.	TGCGCCAGCAGCTTGGTAGACGGCCATGGGGGGTTTAATGAAAAACTGTTTTTT	CASSLVDGHGGFNEKLFF
TRBV29-1	TRBJ1-2	.	.	TGCAGCGTCTCGACAGAGCCCCTTAACTATGGCTACACCTTC	CSVSTEPLNYGYTF
TRBV29-1	TRBJ1-2	.	many	TGCAGTACAACGGGAACAGACTATGGCTACACCTTC	CSTTGTDYGYTF
TRBV20-1	TRBJ1-3	.	.	TGCAGTGCCGCGGACAGCTCTGGAAACACCATATATTTT	CSAADSSGNTIYF
TRBV25-1	TRBJ1-5	.	.	TGTGCTAGAAGAGGAGTGGGCAATCAGCCCCAGCATTTT	CARRGVGNQPQHF
TRBV15	TRBJ2-7	TRBD2	.	TGTGCCACCAGTGATGTACTAGCGGGAGGGGAGAACGAGCAGTACTTC	CATSDVLAGGENEQYF
TRBV7-9	TRBJ1-6	.	many	TGCGCCAGCAGCCTGCGGACAGCCAATTCACCCCTCCACTTT	CASSLRTANSPLHF
TRBV2	TRBJ1-2	.	once	TGTGCCAGCACATCGGCTACGGAATATGGCTACACCTTC	CASTSATEYGYTF
TRBV5-1	TRBJ2-5	.	.	TGTGCCAGCAGGCCTAGCGATATCCAAGAGACCCAGTACTTC	CASRPSDIQETQYF
TRBV5-1	TRBJ1-2	.	many	TGCGCCAGCAGCTTGACTGGGGGGAACGACTATGGCTACACCTTC	CASSLTGGNDYGYTF
TRBV7-2	TRBJ2-5	TRBD1	few	TGTGCCAGCAGCTTGAACAGGGGGCTCGAAGAGACCCAGTACTTC	CASSLNRGLEETQYF
TRBV25-1	TRBJ1-6	.	.	TGTGCCATTCCGACAGCTTATAATTCACCCCTCCACTTT	CAIPTAYNSPLHF